The sequence of this T cell receptor beta chain was determined in a study of shared clonotypes between healthy human individuals. Study-level findings and limits: A small donor pool kept down the genetic and exposure-history diversity that was represented. Approximately 4.6% of naive CD4 clonotypes were shared across a few donors.

The authors' processing: ImmunoSEQ only sent back junction sequences with no quality scores, so filtering was done differently. Produced via immunoSEQ multiplex PCR; TCRdb's table is partial and in-frame only. V, J and clone size are taken as reported in that table, and D and trimming were inferred from the DNA itself. Here the sample spans under 850,000 clones, over 60% being singletons. Concerning this clone: Its target is unknown.

Study donors comprised healthy, HIV-negative adults devoid of recent acute infection or vaccination. The CDR3 loop spans 13 amino acids. Germline V gives CDR1 SSHAT, CDR2 FNYEAQ (reference sequence). V was trimmed by 1 base and J by 5 bases, leaving 8 bases between them. This TCR derives from a woman between 25 and 40 years old in good health. The genes are TRBV7-7 and TRBJ2-5; no clear D. The sample consisted of memory CD4+ T cells sorted from blood. Indicated subset: CD45RA-negative fraction. This chain's CDR3 is CASSLDVGETQYF. CDR3 nucleotides: TGTGCCAGCAGCTTAGATGTTGGGGAGACCCAGTACTTC.